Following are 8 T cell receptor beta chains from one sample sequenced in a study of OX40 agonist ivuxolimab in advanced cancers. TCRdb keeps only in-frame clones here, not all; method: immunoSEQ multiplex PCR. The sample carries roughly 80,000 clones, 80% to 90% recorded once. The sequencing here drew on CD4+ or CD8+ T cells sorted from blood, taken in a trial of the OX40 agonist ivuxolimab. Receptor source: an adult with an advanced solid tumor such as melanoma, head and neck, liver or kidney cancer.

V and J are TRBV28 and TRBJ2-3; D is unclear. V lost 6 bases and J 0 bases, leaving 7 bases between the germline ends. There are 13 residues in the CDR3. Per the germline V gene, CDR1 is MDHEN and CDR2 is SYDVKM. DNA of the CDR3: TGTGCCAGCAGGACGGCTAGCACAGATACGCAGTATTTT. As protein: CASRTASTDTQYF.

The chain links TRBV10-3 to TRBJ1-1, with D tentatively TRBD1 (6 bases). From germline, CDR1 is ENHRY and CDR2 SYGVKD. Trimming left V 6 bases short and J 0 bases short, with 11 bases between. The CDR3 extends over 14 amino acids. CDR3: CAIRQGGMNTEAFF. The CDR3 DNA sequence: TGTGCCATCAGACAGGGCGGAATGAACACTGAAGCTTTCTTT.

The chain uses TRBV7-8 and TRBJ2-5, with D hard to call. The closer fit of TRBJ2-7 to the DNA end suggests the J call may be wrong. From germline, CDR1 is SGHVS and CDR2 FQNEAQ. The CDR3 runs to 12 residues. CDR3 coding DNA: TGTGCCAGCAGCCCAAGGTCCTACGAGCAGTACTTC. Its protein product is CASSPRSYEQYF.

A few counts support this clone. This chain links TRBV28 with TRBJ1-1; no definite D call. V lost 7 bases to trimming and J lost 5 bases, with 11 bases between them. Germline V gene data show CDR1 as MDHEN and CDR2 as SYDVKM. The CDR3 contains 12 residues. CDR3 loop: CASTETRTEAFF. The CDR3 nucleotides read TGTGCCAGCACAGAGACGCGAACTGAAGCTTTCTTT.

The CDR3 is CSVAGNGANVLTF. In DNA, the CDR3 is TGCAGCGTAGCAGGGAACGGGGCCAACGTCCTGACTTTC. The chain couples TRBV29-1 to TRBJ2-6, with TRBD1 as a possible D gene (5 bases). The germline V gene has CDR1 SQVTM and CDR2 ANQGSEA. This CDR3 has 13 residues. V was cut by 6 bases and J by 4 bases, with 10 bases left in between.

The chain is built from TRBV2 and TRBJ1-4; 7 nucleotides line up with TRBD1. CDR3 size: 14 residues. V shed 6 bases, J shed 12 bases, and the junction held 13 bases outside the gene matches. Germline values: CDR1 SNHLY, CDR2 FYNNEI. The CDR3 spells CASRGDSKMKELFF. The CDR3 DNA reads TGTGCCAGCAGGGGGGACAGCAAAATGAAGGAACTGTTTTTT.

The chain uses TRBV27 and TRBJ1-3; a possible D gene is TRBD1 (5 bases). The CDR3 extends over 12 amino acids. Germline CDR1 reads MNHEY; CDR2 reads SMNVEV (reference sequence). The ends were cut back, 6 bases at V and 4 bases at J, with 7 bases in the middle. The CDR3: CASRGVGNTIYF. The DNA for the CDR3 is TGTGCCAGCAGAGGGGTCGGAAACACCATATATTTT.

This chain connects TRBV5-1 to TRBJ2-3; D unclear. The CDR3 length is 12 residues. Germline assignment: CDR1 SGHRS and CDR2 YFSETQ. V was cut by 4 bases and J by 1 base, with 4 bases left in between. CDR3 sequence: CASSDRTDTQYF. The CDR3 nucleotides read TGCGCCAGCAGCGACCGCACAGATACGCAGTATTTT.